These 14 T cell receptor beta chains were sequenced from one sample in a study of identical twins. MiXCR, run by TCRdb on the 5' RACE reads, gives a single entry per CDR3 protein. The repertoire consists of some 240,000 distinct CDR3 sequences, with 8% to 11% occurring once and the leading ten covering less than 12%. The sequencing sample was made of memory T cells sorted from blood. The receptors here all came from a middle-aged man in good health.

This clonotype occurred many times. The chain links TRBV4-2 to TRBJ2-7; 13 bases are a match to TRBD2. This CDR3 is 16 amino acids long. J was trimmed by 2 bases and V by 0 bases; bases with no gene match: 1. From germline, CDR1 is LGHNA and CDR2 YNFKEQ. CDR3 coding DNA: TGTGCCAGCAGCCAAGAAGGGACTAGCGGGGCCTACGAGCAGTACTTC. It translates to CASSQEGTSGAYEQYF.

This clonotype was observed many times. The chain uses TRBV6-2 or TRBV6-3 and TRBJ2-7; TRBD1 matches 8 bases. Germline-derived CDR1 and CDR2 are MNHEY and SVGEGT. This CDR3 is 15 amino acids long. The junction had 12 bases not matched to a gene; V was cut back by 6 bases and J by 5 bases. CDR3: CASRTGEWGFDEQYF. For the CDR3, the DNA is TGTGCCAGCAGGACAGGGGAATGGGGTTTCGACGAGCAGTACTTC.

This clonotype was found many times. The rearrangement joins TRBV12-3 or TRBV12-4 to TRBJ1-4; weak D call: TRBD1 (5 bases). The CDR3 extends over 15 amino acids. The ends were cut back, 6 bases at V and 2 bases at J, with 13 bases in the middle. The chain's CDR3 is CASSRDGLTNEKLFF. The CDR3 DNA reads TGTGCCAGCAGCAGGGATGGACTGACTAATGAAAAACTGTTTTTT.

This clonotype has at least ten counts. The CDR3 nucleotides read TGTGCCAGCAAAATGGGCGGGGGTTACAATGAGCAGTTCTTC. It codes for CASKMGGGYNEQFF. This chain links TRBV7-9 with TRBJ2-1; 7 bases agree with TRBD2. V was clipped by 7 bases and J by 4 bases; unmatched bases: 7. Germline CDR1 is SEHNR and CDR2 is FQNEAQ (reference sequence). This CDR3 comprises 14 residues.

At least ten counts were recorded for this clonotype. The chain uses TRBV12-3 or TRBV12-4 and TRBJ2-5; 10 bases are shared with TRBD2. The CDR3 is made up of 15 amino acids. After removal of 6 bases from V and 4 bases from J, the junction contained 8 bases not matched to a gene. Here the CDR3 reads CASSPGVAGGETQYF. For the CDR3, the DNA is TGTGCCAGCAGCCCTGGAGTAGCGGGGGGAGAGACCCAGTACTTC.

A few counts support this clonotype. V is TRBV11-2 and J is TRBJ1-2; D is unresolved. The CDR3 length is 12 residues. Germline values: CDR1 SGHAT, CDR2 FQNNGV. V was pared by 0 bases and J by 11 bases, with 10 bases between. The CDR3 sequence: CASSLESLSYTF. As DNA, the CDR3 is TGTGCCAGCAGCTTAGAAAGCCTTTCTTACACCTTC.

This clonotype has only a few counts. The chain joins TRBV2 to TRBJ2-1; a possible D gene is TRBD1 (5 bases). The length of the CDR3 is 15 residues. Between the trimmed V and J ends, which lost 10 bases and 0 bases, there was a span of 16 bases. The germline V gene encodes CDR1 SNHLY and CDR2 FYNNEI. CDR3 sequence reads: CATRLDTSSYNEQFF. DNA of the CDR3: TGTGCCACCAGACTGGACACGAGCTCCTACAATGAGCAGTTCTTC.

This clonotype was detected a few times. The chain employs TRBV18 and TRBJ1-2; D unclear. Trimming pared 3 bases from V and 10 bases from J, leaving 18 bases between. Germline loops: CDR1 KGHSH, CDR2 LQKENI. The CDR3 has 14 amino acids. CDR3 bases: TGTGCCAGCTCACCCGGACGCGGTATGGATGACTACACCTTC. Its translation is CASSPGRGMDDYTF.

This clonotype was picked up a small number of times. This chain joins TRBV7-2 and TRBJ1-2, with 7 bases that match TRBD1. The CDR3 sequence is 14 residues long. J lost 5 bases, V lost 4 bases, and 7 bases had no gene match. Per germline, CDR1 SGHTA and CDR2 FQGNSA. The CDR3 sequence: CASSSQGGAYGYTF. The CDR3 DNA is TGTGCCAGCAGCTCCCAGGGGGGGGCATATGGCTACACCTTC.

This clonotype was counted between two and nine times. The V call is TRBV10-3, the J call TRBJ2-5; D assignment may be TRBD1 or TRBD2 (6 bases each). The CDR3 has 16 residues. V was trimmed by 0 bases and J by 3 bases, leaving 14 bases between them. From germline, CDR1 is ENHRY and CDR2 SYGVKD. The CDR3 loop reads CAISESTGDTKETQYF. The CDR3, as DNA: TGTGCCATCAGTGAGTCCACGGGGGACACGAAAGAGACCCAGTACTTC.

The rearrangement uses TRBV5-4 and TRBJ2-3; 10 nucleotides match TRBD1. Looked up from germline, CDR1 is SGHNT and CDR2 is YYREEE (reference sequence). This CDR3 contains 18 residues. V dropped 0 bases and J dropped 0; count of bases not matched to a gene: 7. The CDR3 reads CASSLGGTGARSTDTQYF. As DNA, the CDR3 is TGTGCCAGCAGCTTGGGGGGGACAGGGGCTCGGAGCACAGATACGCAGTATTTT.

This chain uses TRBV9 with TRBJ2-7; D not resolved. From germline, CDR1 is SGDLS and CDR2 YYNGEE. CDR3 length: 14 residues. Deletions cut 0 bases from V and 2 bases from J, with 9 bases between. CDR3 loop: CASSVDGSPYEQYF. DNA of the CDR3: TGTGCCAGCAGCGTAGATGGCAGCCCCTACGAGCAGTACTTC.

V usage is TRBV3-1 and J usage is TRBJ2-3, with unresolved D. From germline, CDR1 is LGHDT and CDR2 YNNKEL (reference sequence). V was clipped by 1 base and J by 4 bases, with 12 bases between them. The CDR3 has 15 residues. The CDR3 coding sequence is TGTGCCAGCAGCCAAGCCCCTGGTCGAGCAGATACGCAGTATTTT. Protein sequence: CASSQAPGRADTQYF.

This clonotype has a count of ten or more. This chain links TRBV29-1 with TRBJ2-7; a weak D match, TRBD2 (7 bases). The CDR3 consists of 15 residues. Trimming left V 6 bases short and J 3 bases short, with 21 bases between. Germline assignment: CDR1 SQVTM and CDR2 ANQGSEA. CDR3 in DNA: TGCAGCGTCGCTACTCTAGGGGGGGGATACTACGAGCAGTACTTC. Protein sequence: CSVATLGGGYYEQYF.